The clone carrying this T cell receptor (beta chain) was observed a handful of times. This sample is drawn from a study of blood T cell repertoires in COVID-19. Across about two dozen US areas, participants ranged in age from roughly 18 to 89 years. Participants' reported clinical history set cohort assignment. Trimming shortened V by 0 bases and J by 7 bases, and 15 bases separated the two germline ends. CDR1 and CDR2 from the germline V gene are LGHNA and YNFKEQ. The CDR3 has 15 residues. Generated by immunoSEQ multiplex PCR, the TCRdb table keeps only in-frame clones and is missing some. The table includes 210,000 or so clones, about 84% detected once.

Sequences were obtained from PBMCs or T cells enriched from blood (not recorded which). This chain uses TRBV4-2 with TRBJ1-2; D might be TRBD1 (5 bases). The source is a young man with acute COVID-19. CDR3 in amino acids: CASSQDPGLRLGYTF. DNA for the CDR3: TGTGCCAGCAGCCAAGACCCAGGGCTACGCCTTGGCTACACCTTC.